What follows are 4 T cell receptor beta chains derived from one specimen sequenced in a study of blood T cell repertoires in COVID-19. Assay used: immunoSEQ multiplex PCR; TCRdb lists only in-frame clones, some missing. The sample lists about 190,000 clones, roughly 78% occurring once. Sample: peripheral blood. Source of these receptors: a woman of 80 years or more with active or convalescent COVID-19.

V and J are TRBV30 and TRBJ2-5; no clear D. Germline loops: CDR1 GTSNPN, CDR2 SVGIG (reference sequence). The V end was cut by 0 bases, the J end by 8 bases, with 13 bases between. The CDR3 consists of 13 residues. DNA for the CDR3: TGTGCCTGGAGTGTAGGAGAGTGGTCCACCCAGTACTTC. Encoded protein: CAWSVGEWSTQYF.

V usage is TRBV6-2 or TRBV6-3 and J usage is TRBJ1-2; no firm D call. The CDR3 is 14 residues long. V was pared by 2 bases and J by 4 bases, with 11 bases between. Germline CDR1 and CDR2: MNHEY and SVGEGT. The CDR3 DNA follows: TGTGCCAGCAGTTACGTAGCGCAGGTCTATGGCTACACCTTC. It codes for CASSYVAQVYGYTF.

V gene TRBV6-5 combines with J gene TRBJ2-3; 8 bases line up with TRBD1. CDR1 and CDR2 from the germline V gene are MNHEY and SVGAGI. The CDR3 runs to 14 residues. With 6 bases clipped from V and 3 bases from J, the junction kept 5 bases outside the gene matches. The CDR3 nucleotides are TGTGCCAGCAGGACAGGGGTCGATACAGATACGCAGTATTTT. Translating it yields CASRTGVDTDTQYF.

The V call is TRBV27, the J call TRBJ1-4; 8 positions match TRBD1. After removal of 5 bases from V and 6 bases from J, the junction contained 14 bases not matched to a gene. This CDR3 contains 17 residues. Germline lookup yields CDR1 MNHEY and CDR2 SMNVEV (reference sequence). In DNA form, the CDR3 reads TGTGCCAGCAGTCTTAGGAGGACAGGGAAGGGGTATGAAAAACTGTTTTTT. This codes for CASSLRRTGKGYEKLFF.